What follows describes a single T cell receptor beta chain. Assay: immunoSEQ multiplex PCR; the TCRdb copy retains only in-frame clones and omits some. The data show about 220,000 clones, 88% seen once. The sample is drawn from a study of blood T cell repertoires in COVID-19. Cohort assignment relied on participant-reported clinical history. CDR1 is SEHNR and CDR2 is FQNEAQ in the germline V gene (reference sequence). V shed 5 bases and J 7 bases; nucleotides not matched to a gene: 6. The CDR3 is 15 residues long. The receptor comes from a woman aged 25 to 39 who had recovered from COVID-19. J is TRBJ2-3 and V is TRBV7-9; TRBD2 matches 13 bases. Specimen: PBMCs or T cells enriched from blood (not recorded which). This chain's CDR3 is CASSRLAGGTNTQYF. CDR3 sequence (DNA): TGTGCCAGCAGCCGACTAGCGGGGGGTACCAATACGCAGTATTTT. Drawing the rest from reference TRBV7-9 and TRBJ2-3, the complete variable domain is DTGVSQNPRHKITKRGQNVTFRCDPISEHNRLYWYRQTLGQGPEFLTYFQNEAQLEKSRLLSDRFSAERPKGSFSTLEIQRTEQGDSAMYLCASSRLAGGTNTQYFGPGTRLTVL.